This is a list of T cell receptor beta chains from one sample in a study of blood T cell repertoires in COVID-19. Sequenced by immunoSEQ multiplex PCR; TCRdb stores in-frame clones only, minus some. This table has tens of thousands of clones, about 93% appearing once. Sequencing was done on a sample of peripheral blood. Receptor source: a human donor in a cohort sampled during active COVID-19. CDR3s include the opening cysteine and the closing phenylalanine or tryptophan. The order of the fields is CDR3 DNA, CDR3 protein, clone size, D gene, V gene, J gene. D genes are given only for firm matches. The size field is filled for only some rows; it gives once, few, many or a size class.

cdr3_nt: TGTGCCAGCAGCTTAGACGGGGGAGGGAACTATGGCTACACCTTC
cdr3_aa: CASSLDGGGNYGYTF
clone_size: NA
d_call: NA
v_call: TRBV13
j_call: TRBJ1-2

cdr3_nt: TGTGCCAGCAGTCCCGGCGGGGTAGAGGCTGAAGCTTTCTTT
cdr3_aa: CASSPGGVEAEAFF
clone_size: NA
d_call: NA
v_call: TRBV3-1/TRBV3-2
j_call: TRBJ1-1

cdr3_nt: TGCAGCGCCGAACCCTGGGACAGAAAAAACTATGGCTACACCTTC
cdr3_aa: CSAEPWDRKNYGYTF
clone_size: NA
d_call: TRBD1
v_call: TRBV29-1
j_call: TRBJ1-2

cdr3_nt: TGTGCCAGCAGTTACTCGGGTGGGCCTGAAGGCTACACCTTC
cdr3_aa: CASSYSGGPEGYTF
clone_size: NA
d_call: NA
v_call: TRBV6-6
j_call: TRBJ1-2

cdr3_nt: TGTGCCTACCTTGGCCCCGCTGCAGATACGCAGTATTTT
cdr3_aa: CAYLGPAADTQYF
clone_size: once
d_call: NA
v_call: TRBV30
j_call: TRBJ2-3

cdr3_nt: TGTGCCAGCAGTGGATGGCAGGGCTACGAGCAGTACTTC
cdr3_aa: CASSGWQGYEQYF
clone_size: NA
d_call: NA
v_call: TRBV2
j_call: TRBJ2-7

cdr3_nt: TGTGCCAGTAGTTCTCGACAGGGAGGCCCAATGGGGTATAGCAATCAGCCCCAGCATTTT
cdr3_aa: CASSSRQGGPMGYSNQPQHF
clone_size: NA
d_call: TRBD1
v_call: TRBV19
j_call: TRBJ1-5

cdr3_nt: TGTGCCAGTAGTATTTCCGGGGGAGGGCAGCCCCAGCATTTT
cdr3_aa: CASSISGGGQPQHF
clone_size: NA
d_call: NA
v_call: TRBV19
j_call: TRBJ1-5

cdr3_nt: TGCGCCAGCAGCCCCGGGGCAGGGGGCCTCTATGGCTACACCTTC
cdr3_aa: CASSPGAGGLYGYTF
clone_size: NA
d_call: TRBD1
v_call: TRBV4-1
j_call: TRBJ1-2

cdr3_nt: TGTGCCAGCAGTCGACAGGTTGGTGGAGGAAACACCATATATTTT
cdr3_aa: CASSRQVGGGNTIYF
clone_size: few
d_call: NA
v_call: TRBV6-5
j_call: TRBJ1-3

cdr3_nt: TGTGCCAGCAGCAGCGGGAGGGCCATTAGCACAGATACGCAGTATTTT
cdr3_aa: CASSSGRAISTDTQYF
clone_size: NA
d_call: TRBD2
v_call: TRBV7-8
j_call: TRBJ2-3

cdr3_nt: TGTGCCAGCTCGCAGTTGCAGTCTAATGAAAAACTGTTTTTT
cdr3_aa: CASSQLQSNEKLFF
clone_size: NA
d_call: NA
v_call: TRBV28
j_call: TRBJ1-4

cdr3_nt: TGCAGTGCTAGTATGCTAGCGGGAAGCACAGATACGCAGTATTTT
cdr3_aa: CSASMLAGSTDTQYF
clone_size: NA
d_call: TRBD2
v_call: TRBV20-1
j_call: TRBJ2-3

cdr3_nt: TGTGCCACCAGCAGAACCCTGACTAGCGGGGTTGAGACCCAGTACTTC
cdr3_aa: CATSRTLTSGVETQYF
clone_size: once
d_call: TRBD2
v_call: TRBV15
j_call: TRBJ2-5

cdr3_nt: TGTGCCAGCAGTTTTAACAGAAACACTGAAGCTTTCTTT
cdr3_aa: CASSFNRNTEAFF
clone_size: NA
d_call: NA
v_call: TRBV28
j_call: TRBJ1-1

cdr3_nt: TGTGCCAGCTCACCTGAGAGCGCGATTACTAACTATGGCTACACCTTC
cdr3_aa: CASSPESAITNYGYTF
clone_size: NA
d_call: NA
v_call: TRBV18
j_call: TRBJ1-2

cdr3_nt: TGCGCCAGCAGCCAAGGACAGGAGTTGGGGGAGACCCAGTACTTC
cdr3_aa: CASSQGQELGETQYF
clone_size: NA
d_call: NA
v_call: TRBV4-1
j_call: TRBJ2-5

cdr3_nt: TGTGCCAGCAGCACATGGGGGGAGTTAAAAAACATTCAGTACTTC
cdr3_aa: CASSTWGELKNIQYF
clone_size: NA
d_call: NA
v_call: TRBV7-2
j_call: TRBJ2-4

cdr3_nt: TGTGCCAGCAGTTTAATAGGGGCCTACGAGCAGTACTTC
cdr3_aa: CASSLIGAYEQYF
clone_size: NA
d_call: NA
v_call: TRBV12-3/TRBV12-4
j_call: TRBJ2-7

cdr3_nt: TGTGCCAGCAGTTTATTTCTCCGGGGGGGCAGGGGGGATGATTCACCCCTCCACTTT
cdr3_aa: CASSLFLRGGRGDDSPLHF
clone_size: NA
d_call: TRBD1
v_call: TRBV28
j_call: TRBJ1-6

cdr3_nt: TGTGCCAGCAGCTTAGGGCGGGGGAACACCATATATTTT
cdr3_aa: CASSLGRGNTIYF
clone_size: NA
d_call: NA
v_call: TRBV7-2
j_call: TRBJ1-3

cdr3_nt: TGTGCCAGTAGCTCCGGGACAGGGGCTTATGGCTACACCTTC
cdr3_aa: CASSSGTGAYGYTF
clone_size: NA
d_call: TRBD1
v_call: TRBV19
j_call: TRBJ1-2